Listed below are T cell receptor beta chains from one sample, sequenced in a study of T cell responses to AZD1222 COVID-19 vaccine. Data came from immunoSEQ multiplex PCR; TCRdb stores just in-frame clones and leaves some out. The sample lists 65,000 to 80,000 clones; approximately 90% were seen once. Material: peripheral blood, obtained on day 0 of AZD1222 vaccination. These receptors originate from an adult in good health. Both conserved end residues are part of each CDR3. D genes are given only for firm matches. Clone size is not always given. Where it is, it says once, few, many or a class for expanded clones.

>16|NA|TRBJ1-2|TRBD1|TRBV4-3
TGCGCCAGCAGCCAACCAAACCGGGACAGGGGAGTTGGCTACACCTTC
CASSQPNRDRGVGYTF
>12|NA|TRBJ1-1|NA|TRBV6-5
TGTGCCAGCAGTCGCGACTTCACTGAAGCTTTCTTT
CASSRDFTEAFF
>15|once|TRBJ1-5|NA|TRBV2
TGTGCCAGCAATTCAATCACGGATAGCAATCAGCCCCAGCATTTT
CASNSITDSNQPQHF
>14|NA|TRBJ1-1|NA|TRBV5-1
TGCGCCAGCAGCCAGAGGACAGTGAACACTGAAGCTTTCTTT
CASSQRTVNTEAFF
>17|NA|TRBJ2-1|TRBD2|TRBV19
TGTGCCAGTAGTCCTCGGACTAGCGGGAGGGTCTACAATGAGCAGTTCTTC
CASSPRTSGRVYNEQFF
>18|NA|TRBJ1-5|TRBD1|TRBV7-2
TGTGCCAGCAGCTTGGAAGGGGGCGTAGGAAGAGGCAATCAGCCCCAGCATTTT
CASSLEGGVGRGNQPQHF
>13|few|TRBJ1-6|NA|TRBV25-1
TGTGCCAGCATGGGCAGTGCCATAGGCACCCTCCTTTTT
CASMGSAIGTLLF
>16|NA|TRBJ2-1|NA|TRBV5-1
TGCGCCAGCAGCTCCCCTTCGAGTAGCGGTTACAATGAGCAGTTCTTC
CASSSPSSSGYNEQFF
>16|NA|TRBJ2-1|NA|TRBV25-1
TGTGCCAGCAGTAAGCGGGACAGGAGCTCCTACAATGAGCAGTTCTTC
CASSKRDRSSYNEQFF
>13|NA|TRBJ1-1|NA|TRBV5-8
TGTGCCAGCAGCCGTACACTGAACACTGAAGCTTTCTTT
CASSRTLNTEAFF
>15|NA|TRBJ1-3|NA|TRBV5-1
TGCGCCAGCAGCTTGGATTGGGGCTCAGGAAACACCATATATTTT
CASSLDWGSGNTIYF
>15|NA|TRBJ2-1|TRBD2|TRBV7-3
TGTGCCAGCAGCTTAAACGGGAGGGCCGAGAATGAGCAGTTCTTC
CASSLNGRAENEQFF
>11|few|TRBJ1-1|NA|TRBV7-9
TGTGCCAGCAGCTTAGCCTGGGGAGCTTTCTTT
CASSLAWGAFF
>15|NA|TRBJ1-5|NA|TRBV10-3
TGTGCCATCAGTGGGGATCAGTATAGCAATCAGCCCCAGCATTTT
CAISGDQYSNQPQHF
>14|NA|TRBJ1-6|TRBD1|TRBV10-3
TGTGCCATCAGTGGGGACAGGGGAGGATCACCCCTCCACTTT
CAISGDRGGSPLHF
>18|once|TRBJ2-7|TRBD2|TRBV5-1
TGCGCCAGCAGAGGTACTAGCGGGTCCGGGACTCCCGGCTACGAGCAGTACTTC
CASRGTSGSGTPGYEQYF
>14|NA|TRBJ2-4|TRBD2|TRBV5-6
TGTGCCAGCAGCGTCAGGACTAGCAGAAACATTCAGTACTTC
CASSVRTSRNIQYF
>15|NA|TRBJ1-1|TRBD1|TRBV28
TGTGCCAGCAGTTCCCGACAGGGGATGGACACTGAAGCTTTCTTT
CASSSRQGMDTEAFF
>11|NA|TRBJ1-3|NA|TRBV20-1
TGCAGTGCTAGAGATCTAGACACCATATATTTT
CSARDLDTIYF
>13|NA|TRBJ2-7|NA|TRBV5-1
TGCGCCAGCAGCTTGCAGCCGAACGAAAAGCAGTACTTC
CASSLQPNEKQYF
>15|NA|TRBJ2-1|TRBD2|TRBV6-5
TGTGCCAGCAGTTACGCCAGCGGGAGGTGGGATGAGCAGTTCTTC
CASSYASGRWDEQFF
>15|NA|TRBJ2-1|TRBD1|TRBV7-3
TGTGCCAGCAGCTTTGACAGGGGAGACCACAATGAGCAGTTCTTC
CASSFDRGDHNEQFF
>14|NA|TRBJ1-4|NA|TRBV2
TGTGCCAGCAGTGAAGGGACCCCCGGTGAAAAACTGTTTTTT
CASSEGTPGEKLFF
>15|NA|TRBJ1-2|TRBD1|TRBV6-5
TGTGCCAGCAGGGAGAGGGGGCAACTCAAAGCTGGCTACACCTTC
CASRERGQLKAGYTF